This is a list of T cell receptor beta chains from one sample in a study of monozygotic twins with inflammatory bowel disease. From the 5' RACE reads, TCRdb lists one entry per CDR3 protein and no DNA. This sample contains just over 300,000 distinct CDR3 sequences. Input material: blood. These receptors were taken from a human donor with ulcerative colitis or Crohn's disease, or a healthy co-twin of an affected twin (not recorded which). Each CDR3 is given with its conserved first and last residue. Each record gives: J gene, V gene, CDR3 protein.

TRBJ2-2 TRBV24-1 CATSGTGKPGELFF
TRBJ2-1 TRBV2 CASKRAPSSYNEQFF
TRBJ2-5 TRBV20-1 CSAPTLETQYF
TRBJ2-1 TRBV24-1 CATSDRKASNEQFF
TRBJ2-2 TRBV7-8 CASSLRDPTYTGELFF
TRBJ2-7 TRBV7-2 CASSSQGASGGYEQYF
TRBJ2-3 TRBV4-3 CASSRGSGGWSTDTQYF
TRBJ2-5 TRBV7-3 CASSLDPSGGTQYF
TRBJ2-3 TRBV15 CATSRLTSEKDTQYF
TRBJ1-2 TRBV7-9 CASSFEVGYGYTF
TRBJ2-3 TRBV20-1 CSARIITSTDTQYF
TRBJ2-7 TRBV24-1 CATSAAGETYEQYF
TRBJ1-5 TRBV20-1 CSAGPPSGVKQPQHF
TRBJ2-6 TRBV3-1 CASSILGLSSGANVLTF